This T cell receptor beta chain was captured by sequencing in a study of beta chain features in type 1 diabetes. Study as a whole: Regarding age, gender and cell yields, patients proved similar to healthy donors. Overall study findings and caveats: Among patients with Type 1 diabetes, TCRB CDR3s were moderately but significantly shorter in every one of the four CD4+ subsets. Across patients, naive, central memory and Treg TCRB repertoires exhibited apparently greater similarity than was observed across healthy donors.

What was sequenced were expressed TCRB transcripts, since all of the isolated RNA had been reverse transcribed. TCRdb keeps only in-frame clones here, not all; method: immunoSEQ multiplex PCR. Of 600,000 to 700,000 clones detected, around 12% appear once; the ten largest clones hold around 0.12%. Details on this clone: The target antigen is unknown.

The CDR3 length is 14 residues. Trimming cost V 4 bases and J 6 bases, with 16 bases left between them. CDR1 and CDR2 (germline): LNHDA, SQIVND (reference sequence). The sequencing sample was made of naive CD4+ T cells from blood. The TCR was taken from a man aged 25 to 45 with type 1 diabetes. The chain couples TRBV19 to TRBJ2-7, with D possibly being TRBD1 (6 bases). The CDR3 nucleotides read TGTGCCAGTAGTAAGGCTATTAGCAGGGGCGAGCAGTACTTC. This codes for CASSKAISRGEQYF. The variable domain in full, completed from reference TRBV19 and TRBJ2-7, reads DGGITQSPKYLFRKEGQNVTLSCEQNLNHDAMYWYRQDPGQGLRLIYYSQIVNDFQKGDIAEGYSVSREKKESFPLTVTSAQKNPTAFYLCASSKAISRGEQYFGPGTRLTVT.